This TCR beta chain appears in the sequencing data of a study of CD8 T cells in ankylosing spondylitis. Whole-study findings and limits: Both synovial fluid and blood in reactive arthritis had previously been reported to carry some motif variants. Among TCR beta sequences, a motif of about 8 highly homologous variants appeared characteristic of ankylosing spondylitis blood. Reportedly, significant enrichment of disease-linked clones occurred in matched ankylosing spondylitis synovial fluid.

A quantitative 5'-RACE method, one with molecular barcodes, was used to make TCR beta libraries. MiXCR, run by TCRdb on the 5' RACE reads, gives a single entry per CDR3 protein. Of about 160,000 distinct CDR3 sequences in the sample, around 17% were seen once. Notes on this clonotype: Its antigen is unidentified.

This clonotype was sampled from a male donor with ankylosing spondylitis or in good health (not recorded which). Sequenced material: blood, either unsorted or a sorted T cell fraction (not recorded which).

DNA of the CDR3: TGTGCCACCTGGTTCGCTGGAGAAAACGAGCAGTACTTC. It codes for CATWFAGENEQYF. The chain combines TRBV27 with TRBJ2-7; D gene ambiguous. Germline assignment: CDR1 MNHEY and CDR2 SMNVEV (reference sequence). V gave up 10 bases and J gave up 5 bases, with 18 bases separating them. The CDR3 is 13 residues long.